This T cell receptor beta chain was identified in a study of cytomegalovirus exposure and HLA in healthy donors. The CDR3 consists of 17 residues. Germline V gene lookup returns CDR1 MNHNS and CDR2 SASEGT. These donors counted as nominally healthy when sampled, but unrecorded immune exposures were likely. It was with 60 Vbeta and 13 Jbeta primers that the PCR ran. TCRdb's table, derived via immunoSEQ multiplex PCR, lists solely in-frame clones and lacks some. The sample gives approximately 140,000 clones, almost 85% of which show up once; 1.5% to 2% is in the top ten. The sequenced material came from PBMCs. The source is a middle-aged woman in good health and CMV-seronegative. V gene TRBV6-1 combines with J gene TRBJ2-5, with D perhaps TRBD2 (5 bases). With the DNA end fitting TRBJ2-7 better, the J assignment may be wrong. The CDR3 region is CASSERSIGRTLYEQYF. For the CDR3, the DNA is TGTGCCAGCAGTGAACGATCGATAGGCAGGACTCTCTACGAGCAGTACTTC.